Listed here is a single T cell receptor beta chain. Its specificity is not known. This CDR3 comprises 16 residues. V lost 6 bases and J 0 bases, leaving 15 bases between the germline ends. The sample comes from a study of cytomegalovirus exposure and HLA in healthy donors. Study-level points and caveats: Among the CMV-associated chains, three were confirmed in vitro as specific for CMV antigens.

The primer mix had 60 Vbeta and 13 Jbeta primers. Sequenced by immunoSEQ multiplex PCR; TCRdb stores in-frame clones only, minus some. The sample contains 150,000 to 200,000 clones, 76% of which appear only once. The sample consisted of PBMCs. The rearrangement links TRBV23-1 to TRBJ2-1, with D perhaps TRBD1 (5 bases). TRBV23-1 is sorted into the ORF group, with uncertain function. The sequence came from a male donor in good health and CMV-seronegative. CDR3 DNA sequence: TGCGCCAGCAGCTTTTGGGGCCGTAGCTCCTACAATGAGCAGTTCTTC. As protein: CASSFWGRSSYNEQFF.